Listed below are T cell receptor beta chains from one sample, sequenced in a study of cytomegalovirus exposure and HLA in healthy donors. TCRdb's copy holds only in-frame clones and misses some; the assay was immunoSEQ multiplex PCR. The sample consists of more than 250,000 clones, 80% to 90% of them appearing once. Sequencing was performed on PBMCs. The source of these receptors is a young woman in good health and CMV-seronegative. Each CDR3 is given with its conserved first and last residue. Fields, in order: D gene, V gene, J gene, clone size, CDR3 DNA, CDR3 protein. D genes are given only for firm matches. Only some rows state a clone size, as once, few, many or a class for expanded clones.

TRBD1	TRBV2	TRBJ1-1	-	TGTGCCAGCAGTGAATATGGGACAGGGGCGAACACTGAAGCTTTCTTT	CASSEYGTGANTEAFF
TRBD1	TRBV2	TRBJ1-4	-	TGTGCCAGCAGCCTCACAGGGGGCGTGAATGAAAAACTGTTTTTT	CASSLTGGVNEKLFF
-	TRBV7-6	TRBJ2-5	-	TGTGCCAGCAGCATACAAGAGACCCAGTACTTC	CASSIQETQYF
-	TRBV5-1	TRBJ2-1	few	TGCGCCAGCAGCTCCGCGGCGGGGTCCAATGAGCAGTTCTTC	CASSSAAGSNEQFF
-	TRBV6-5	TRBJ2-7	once	TGTGCCAGCAGTTACTCGATAGGACACACCTCCTACGAGCAGTACTTC	CASSYSIGHTSYEQYF
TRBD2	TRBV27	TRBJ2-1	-	TGTGCCAGCAGTCGCCGACTAGCGGGACAGGCAGATGGAGAGCAGTTCTTC	CASSRRLAGQADGEQFF
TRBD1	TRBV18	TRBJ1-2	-	TGTGCCAGCTCACGGACAGGGGGCTCTGGCTACACCTTC	CASSRTGGSGYTF
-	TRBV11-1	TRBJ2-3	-	TGTGCCAGCAGCTTAGTGGGGAGAGAAGATACGCAGTATTTT	CASSLVGREDTQYF
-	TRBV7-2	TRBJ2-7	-	TGTGCCAGCAGCTTAGGCGACTATAGCTACTACGAGCAGTACTTC	CASSLGDYSYYEQYF
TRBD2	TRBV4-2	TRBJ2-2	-	TGTGCCAGCAGCCCAACTAGACTAGCGGGGAACACCGGGGAGCTGTTTTTT	CASSPTRLAGNTGELFF
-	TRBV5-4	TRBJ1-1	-	TGTGCCAGCAGCCCAGCGCCCGGGACAAAGAACACTGAAGCTTTCTTT	CASSPAPGTKNTEAFF
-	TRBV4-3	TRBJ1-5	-	TGCGCCAGCAGCCAAGATGCAGGGGCGGGTAGTCAGCCCCAGCATTTT	CASSQDAGAGSQPQHF
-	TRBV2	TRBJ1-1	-	TGTGCCAGCAGTGATACAGGGATGAACACTGAAGCTTTCTTT	CASSDTGMNTEAFF
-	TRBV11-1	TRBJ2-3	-	TGTGCCAGCAGCTTAAGTTACGGTTCTAGCACAGATACGCAGTATTTT	CASSLSYGSSTDTQYF
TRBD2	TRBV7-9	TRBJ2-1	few	TGTGCCAGCAGCTTAGTTAAAAGCGGGAGTTGGAATGAGCAGTTCTTC	CASSLVKSGSWNEQFF
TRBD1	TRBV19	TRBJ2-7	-	TGTGCCAGTAGTCAAGGGACAGGGGGCGCCTACGAGCAGTACTTC	CASSQGTGGAYEQYF
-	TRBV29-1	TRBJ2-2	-	TGCAGCGTTGGCAGTCCGAACACCGGGGAGCTGTTTTTT	CSVGSPNTGELFF
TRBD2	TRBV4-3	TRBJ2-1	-	TGCGCCAGCAGCCAAGGCCGACTGCCCGGAGGGGAGGGTGAGCAGTTCTTC	CASSQGRLPGGEGEQFF
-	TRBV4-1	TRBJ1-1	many	TGCGCCAGCAGCCAAGCCCTTTCGGGGGCTTTCTTT	CASSQALSGAFF
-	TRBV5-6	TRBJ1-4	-	TGTGCCAGCAGCCCTGCGGGGCCAACTAATGAAAAACTGTTTTTT	CASSPAGPTNEKLFF
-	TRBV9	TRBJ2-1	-	TGTGCCAGCAGCGCCCGCGGGGAGGGGGCCTACAATGAGCAGTTCTTC	CASSARGEGAYNEQFF
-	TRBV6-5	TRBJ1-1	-	TGTGCCAGCAGTCTAGCGAACACTGAAGCTTTCTTT	CASSLANTEAFF
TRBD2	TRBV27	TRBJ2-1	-	TGTGCCAGTAGGGGACTAGCGGGAGTTGAGAATGAGCAGTTCTTC	CASRGLAGVENEQFF
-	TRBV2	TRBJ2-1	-	TGTGCCAGCAGCGGGGTCGGGGACAATGAGCAGTTCTTC	CASSGVGDNEQFF
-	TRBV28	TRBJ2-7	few	TGTGCCAGCAGTTTTGTCCTCCTCGAGCAGTACTTC	CASSFVLLEQYF
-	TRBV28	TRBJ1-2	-	TGTGCCAGCAGTTCGTGGCAGGGTGGGAACTATGGCTACACCTTC	CASSSWQGGNYGYTF
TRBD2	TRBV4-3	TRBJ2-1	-	TGCGCCAGCAGCCAAGATCCTAGCGGGAGCAATGAGCAGTTCTTC	CASSQDPSGSNEQFF
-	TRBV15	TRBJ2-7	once	TGTGCCACCAGCAGAGAGGGTCGAGGTCTTCCCCACGAGCAGTACTTC	CATSREGRGLPHEQYF
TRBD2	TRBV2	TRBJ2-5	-	TGTGCCAGCAGTGTCGGGACTAGCGTCCAAGAGACCCAGTACTTC	CASSVGTSVQETQYF
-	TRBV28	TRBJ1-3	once	TGTGCCAGCAGTTCCCCGGGAACGCCTGGAAACACCATATATTTT	CASSSPGTPGNTIYF
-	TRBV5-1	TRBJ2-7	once	TGCGCCAGCAGCTTGGCCAGGGGTCTCTACGAGCAGTACTTC	CASSLARGLYEQYF
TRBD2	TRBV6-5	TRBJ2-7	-	TGTGCCAGCAGTTACTCGACCGGGTACCCGGGGGGCGAGCAGTACTTC	CASSYSTGYPGGEQYF
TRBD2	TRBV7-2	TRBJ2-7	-	TGTGCCAGCAGCTTAGTAGGTAGCGGGAGTGAGTATGAGCAGTACTTC	CASSLVGSGSEYEQYF
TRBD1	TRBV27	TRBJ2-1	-	TGTGCCAGCAGTCTTCTGACAGGGTCTAATGAGCAGTTCTTC	CASSLLTGSNEQFF
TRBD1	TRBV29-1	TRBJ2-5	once	TGCAGCGTAACGGGACAGAGTAGCCAAGAGACCCAGTACTTC	CSVTGQSSQETQYF
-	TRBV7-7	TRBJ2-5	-	TGTGCTAGCAGCTTAGGGCAGGGGGGTCAAGAGACCCAGTACTTC	CASSLGQGGQETQYF
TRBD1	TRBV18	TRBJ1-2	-	TGTGCCAGCTCACCACCGGGACAGGGGGTCGCTAACTATGGCTACACCTTC	CASSPPGQGVANYGYTF
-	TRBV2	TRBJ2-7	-	TGTGCCAGCAGTGAAGGGGGGGAAACCTCCTACGAGCAGTACTTC	CASSEGGETSYEQYF
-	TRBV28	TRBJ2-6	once	TGTGCCAGCGGGAGGGGGGCAGGGGCCAACGTCCTGACTTTC	CASGRGAGANVLTF
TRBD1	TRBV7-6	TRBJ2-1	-	TGTGCCAGCAGCTTAAGGGGGCTAGAGTATGAGCAGTTCTTC	CASSLRGLEYEQFF
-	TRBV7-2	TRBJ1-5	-	TGTGCCAGCAGCGGTACAGGGAGCAATCAGCCCCAGCATTTT	CASSGTGSNQPQHF
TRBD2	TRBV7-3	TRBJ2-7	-	TGTGCCAGCAGGGAGGCGGGAGCCGCCTACGAGCAGTACTTC	CASREAGAAYEQYF
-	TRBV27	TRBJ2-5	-	TGTGCCAGCGGAAAGAGGGAGACCCAGTACTTC	CASGKRETQYF
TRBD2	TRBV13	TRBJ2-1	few	TGTGCCAGCAGGAGGACTAGCGGGAGGACACACAATGAGCAGTTCTTC	CASRRTSGRTHNEQFF
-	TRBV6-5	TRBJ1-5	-	TGTGCCAGCAGTTTATCCAATCAGCCCCAGCATTTT	CASSLSNQPQHF
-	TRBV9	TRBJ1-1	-	TGTGCCAGCAGCGTTAGACAGGACACGAACACTGAAGCTTTCTTT	CASSVRQDTNTEAFF
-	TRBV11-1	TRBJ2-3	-	TGTGCCAGCAGCTTATCTATACAGAGCACAGATACGCAGTATTTT	CASSLSIQSTDTQYF
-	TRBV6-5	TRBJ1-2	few	TGTGCCAGCAGTTACTCCCCCGACAGGCACTATGGCTACACCTTC	CASSYSPDRHYGYTF
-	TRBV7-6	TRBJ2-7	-	TGTGCCAGCAGCCAAGGACAGAACTCCTACGAGCAGTACTTC	CASSQGQNSYEQYF